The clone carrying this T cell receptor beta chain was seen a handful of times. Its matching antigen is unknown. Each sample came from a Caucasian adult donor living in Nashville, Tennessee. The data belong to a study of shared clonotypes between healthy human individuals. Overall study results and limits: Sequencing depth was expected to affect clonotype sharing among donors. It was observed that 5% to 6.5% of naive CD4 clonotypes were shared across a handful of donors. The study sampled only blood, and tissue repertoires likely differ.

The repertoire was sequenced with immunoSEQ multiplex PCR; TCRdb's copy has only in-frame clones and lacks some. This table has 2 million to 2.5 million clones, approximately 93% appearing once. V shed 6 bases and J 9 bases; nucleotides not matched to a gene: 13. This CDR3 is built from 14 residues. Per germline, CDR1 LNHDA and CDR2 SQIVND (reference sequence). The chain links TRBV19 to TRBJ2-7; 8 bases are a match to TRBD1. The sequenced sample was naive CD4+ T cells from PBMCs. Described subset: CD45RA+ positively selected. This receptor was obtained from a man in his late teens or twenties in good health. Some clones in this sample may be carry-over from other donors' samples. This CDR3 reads CASSPLGQAPGQYF. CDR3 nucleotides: TGTGCCAGTAGCCCTCTGGGACAGGCCCCCGGGCAGTACTTC.